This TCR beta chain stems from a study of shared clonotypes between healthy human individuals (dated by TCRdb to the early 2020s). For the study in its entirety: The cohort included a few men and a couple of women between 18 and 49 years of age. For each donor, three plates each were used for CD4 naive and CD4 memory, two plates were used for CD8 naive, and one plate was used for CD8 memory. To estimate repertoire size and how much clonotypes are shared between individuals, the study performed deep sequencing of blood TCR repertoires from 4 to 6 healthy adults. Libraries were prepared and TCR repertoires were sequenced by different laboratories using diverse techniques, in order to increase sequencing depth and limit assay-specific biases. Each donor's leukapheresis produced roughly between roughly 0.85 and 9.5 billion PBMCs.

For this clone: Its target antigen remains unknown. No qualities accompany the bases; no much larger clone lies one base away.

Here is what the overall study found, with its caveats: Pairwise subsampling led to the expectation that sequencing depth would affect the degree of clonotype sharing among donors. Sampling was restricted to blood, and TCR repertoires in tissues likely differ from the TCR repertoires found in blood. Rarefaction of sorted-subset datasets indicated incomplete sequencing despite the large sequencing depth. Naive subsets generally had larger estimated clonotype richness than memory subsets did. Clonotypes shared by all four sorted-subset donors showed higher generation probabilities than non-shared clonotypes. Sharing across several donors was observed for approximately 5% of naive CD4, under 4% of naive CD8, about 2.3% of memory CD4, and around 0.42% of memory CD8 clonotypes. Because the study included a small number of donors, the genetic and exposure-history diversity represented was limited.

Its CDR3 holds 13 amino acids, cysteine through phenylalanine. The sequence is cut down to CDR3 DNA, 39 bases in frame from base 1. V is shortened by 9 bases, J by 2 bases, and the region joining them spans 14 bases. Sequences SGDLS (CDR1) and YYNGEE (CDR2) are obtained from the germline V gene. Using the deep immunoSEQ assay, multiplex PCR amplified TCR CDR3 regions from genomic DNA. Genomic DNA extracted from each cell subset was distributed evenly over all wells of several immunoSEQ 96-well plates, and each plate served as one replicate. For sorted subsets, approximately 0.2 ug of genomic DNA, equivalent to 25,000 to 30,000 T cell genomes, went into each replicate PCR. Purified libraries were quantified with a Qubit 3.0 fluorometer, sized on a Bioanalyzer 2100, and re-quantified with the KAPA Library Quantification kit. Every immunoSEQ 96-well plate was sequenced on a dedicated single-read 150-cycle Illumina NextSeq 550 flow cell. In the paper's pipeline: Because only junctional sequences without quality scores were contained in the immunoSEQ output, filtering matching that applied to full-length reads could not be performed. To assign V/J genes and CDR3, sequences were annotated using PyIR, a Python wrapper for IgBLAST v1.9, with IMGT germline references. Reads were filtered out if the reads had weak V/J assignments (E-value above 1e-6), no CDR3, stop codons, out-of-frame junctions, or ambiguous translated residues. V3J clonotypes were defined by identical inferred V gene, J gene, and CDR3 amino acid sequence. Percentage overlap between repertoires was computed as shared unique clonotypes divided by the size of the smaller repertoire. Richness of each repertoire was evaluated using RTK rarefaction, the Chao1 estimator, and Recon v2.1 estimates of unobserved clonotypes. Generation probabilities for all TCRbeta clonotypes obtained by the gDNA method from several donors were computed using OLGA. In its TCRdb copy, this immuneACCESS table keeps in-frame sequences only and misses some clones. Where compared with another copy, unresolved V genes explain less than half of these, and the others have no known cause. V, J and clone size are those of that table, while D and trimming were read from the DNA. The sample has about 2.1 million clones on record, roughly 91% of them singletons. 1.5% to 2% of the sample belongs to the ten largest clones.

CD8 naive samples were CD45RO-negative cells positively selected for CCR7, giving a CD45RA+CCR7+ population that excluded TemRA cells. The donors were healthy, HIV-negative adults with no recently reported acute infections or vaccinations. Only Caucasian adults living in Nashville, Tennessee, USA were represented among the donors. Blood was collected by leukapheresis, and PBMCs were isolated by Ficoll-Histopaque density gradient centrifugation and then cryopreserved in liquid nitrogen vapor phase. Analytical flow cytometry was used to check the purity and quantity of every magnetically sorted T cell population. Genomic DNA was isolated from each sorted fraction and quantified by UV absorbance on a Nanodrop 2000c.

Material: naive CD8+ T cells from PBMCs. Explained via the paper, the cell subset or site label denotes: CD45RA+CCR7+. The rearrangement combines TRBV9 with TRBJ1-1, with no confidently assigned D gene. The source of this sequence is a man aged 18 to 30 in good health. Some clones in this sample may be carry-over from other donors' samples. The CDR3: CAIKGRGNTEAFF. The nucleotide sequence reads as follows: TGTGCCATCAAGGGTCGGGGAAACACTGAAGCTTTCTTT.